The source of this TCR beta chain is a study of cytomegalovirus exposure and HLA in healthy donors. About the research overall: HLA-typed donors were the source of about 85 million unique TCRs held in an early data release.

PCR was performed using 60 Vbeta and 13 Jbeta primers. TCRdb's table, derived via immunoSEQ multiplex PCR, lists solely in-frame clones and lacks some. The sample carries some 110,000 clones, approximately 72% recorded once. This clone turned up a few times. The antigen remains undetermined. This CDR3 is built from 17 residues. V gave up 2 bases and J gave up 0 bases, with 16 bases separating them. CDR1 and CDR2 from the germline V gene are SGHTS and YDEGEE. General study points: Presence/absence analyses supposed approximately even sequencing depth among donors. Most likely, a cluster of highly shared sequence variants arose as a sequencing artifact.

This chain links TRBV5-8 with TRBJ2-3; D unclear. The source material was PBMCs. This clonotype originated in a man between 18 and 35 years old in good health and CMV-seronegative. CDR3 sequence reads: CASSFNIILTSTDTQYF. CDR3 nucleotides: TGTGCCAGCAGCTTTAATATTATCCTTACTAGCACAGATACGCAGTATTTT. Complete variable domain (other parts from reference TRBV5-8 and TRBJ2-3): EAGVTQSPTHLIKTRGQQATLRCSPISGHTSVYWYQQALGLGLQFLLWYDEGEERNRGNFPPRFSGRQFPNYSSELNVNALELEDSALYLCASSFNIILTSTDTQYFGPGTRLTVL.